The TCR beta chain described here comes from a study of T-cell reconstitution after alpha-beta-depleted transplantation in children. A few counts support this clonotype. The ends lost 2 bases at V and 4 bases at J; junction bases unmatched: 2. CDR1 SGHRS and CDR2 YFSETQ come from the germline V gene. This CDR3 has 14 residues. The library targeted TCRbeta and was prepared with unique molecular identifiers. TCRdb recomputed calls from the PCR reads with MiXCR, one row per CDR3 protein. The table lists a few hundred thousand distinct CDR3 sequences, approximately 20% of them singletons. The clonotype comes from a human donor who donated a stem cell graft to a child with acute lymphoblastic leukemia. The chain links TRBV5-1 to TRBJ1-1; the match to TRBD1 covers 10 bases. This material consisted of PBMCs from the stem cell graft donor, taken from the stem cell graft. CDR3 DNA: TGCGCCAGCAGCTTTGGGACAGGGGCCACTGAAGCTTTCTTT. Residues: CASSFGTGATEAFF.